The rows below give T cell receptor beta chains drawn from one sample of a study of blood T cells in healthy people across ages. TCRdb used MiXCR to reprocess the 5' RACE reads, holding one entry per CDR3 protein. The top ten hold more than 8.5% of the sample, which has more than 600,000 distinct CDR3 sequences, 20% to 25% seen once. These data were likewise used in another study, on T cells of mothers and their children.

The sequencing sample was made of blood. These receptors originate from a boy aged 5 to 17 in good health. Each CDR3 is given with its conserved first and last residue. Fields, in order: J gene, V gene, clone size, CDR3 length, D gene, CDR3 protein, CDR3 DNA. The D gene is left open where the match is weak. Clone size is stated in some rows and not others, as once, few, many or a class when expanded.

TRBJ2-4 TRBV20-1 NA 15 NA CSARVDSIAKNIQYF TGCAGTGCTAGAGTTGATTCAATAGCCAAAAACATTCAGTACTTC
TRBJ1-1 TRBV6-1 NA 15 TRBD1 CASRNGPGGSTEAFF TGTGCCAGCAGAAATGGCCCAGGGGGGAGCACTGAAGCTTTCTTT
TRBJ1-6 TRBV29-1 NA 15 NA CSVEAYSGQGVSLHF TGCAGCGTTGAAGCATATAGTGGGCAGGGAGTATCCCTCCACTTT
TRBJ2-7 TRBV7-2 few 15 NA CASSPALGPAYEQYF TGTGCCAGCAGCCCCGCCCTAGGACCCGCCTACGAGCAGTACTTC
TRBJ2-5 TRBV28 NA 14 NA CASSRAYRGETQYF TGTGCCAGCAGTCGGGCCTACCGCGGAGAGACCCAGTACTTC
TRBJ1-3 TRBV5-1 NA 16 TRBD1 CASSSLQGKDGNTIYF TGCGCCAGCAGCTCCTTACAGGGGAAAGATGGAAACACCATATATTTT
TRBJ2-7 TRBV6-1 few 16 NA CASRVNNAGPFYEQYF TGTGCCAGCCGAGTCAATAACGCGGGGCCCTTCTACGAGCAGTACTTC
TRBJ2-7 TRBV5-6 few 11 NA CASSLSNEQYF TGTGCCAGCAGCCTGTCCAACGAGCAGTACTTC
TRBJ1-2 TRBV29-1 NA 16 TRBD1 CSAGPSGGSAQYGYTF TGCAGCGCTGGCCCTTCAGGGGGCTCGGCTCAATATGGCTACACCTTC
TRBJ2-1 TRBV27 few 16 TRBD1 CASSFLTGWDYNEQFF TGTGCCAGCAGTTTCTTGACAGGGTGGGACTACAATGAGCAGTTCTTC
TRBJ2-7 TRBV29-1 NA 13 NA CSVEDGGSYEQYF TGCAGCGTTGAAGATGGGGGCTCCTACGAGCAGTACTTC
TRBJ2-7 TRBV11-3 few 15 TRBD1 CASSPNGQGSYEQYF TGTGCCAGCAGCCCCAACGGACAGGGTTCCTACGAGCAGTACTTC
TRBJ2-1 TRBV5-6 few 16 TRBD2 CASSYLAGPSYNEQFF TGTGCCAGCAGTTACTTAGCGGGGCCTTCCTACAATGAGCAGTTCTTC
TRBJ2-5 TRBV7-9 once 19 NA CASSLGYSPQGIWKETQYF TGTGCCAGCAGCTTAGGTTACAGCCCACAGGGTATTTGGAAAGAGACCCAGTACTTC
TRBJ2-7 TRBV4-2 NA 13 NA CASSHQEGDEQYF TGTGCCAGCAGCCACCAGGAAGGCGACGAGCAGTACTTC
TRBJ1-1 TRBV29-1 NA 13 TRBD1 CSADRGGIGEAFF TGCAGCGCGGACAGGGGAGGCATTGGTGAAGCTTTCTTT
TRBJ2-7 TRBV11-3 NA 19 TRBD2 CASSSAGLAGPRSSYEQYF TGTGCCAGTAGCTCGGCGGGACTAGCGGGCCCAAGGAGCTCCTACGAGCAGTACTTC
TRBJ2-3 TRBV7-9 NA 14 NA CASSSWTVPDTQYF TGTGCCAGCAGCTCTTGGACAGTTCCAGATACGCAGTATTTT
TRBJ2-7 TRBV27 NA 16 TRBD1 CASSLGVDRGLYEQYF TGTGCCAGCAGCTTGGGCGTGGACAGGGGACTCTACGAGCAGTACTTC
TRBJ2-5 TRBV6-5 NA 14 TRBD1 CASTTTGVNETQYF TGTGCCAGCACCACTACAGGGGTGAACGAGACCCAGTACTTC
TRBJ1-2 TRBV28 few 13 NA CASSLERNYGYTF TGTGCCAGCAGTTTAGAACGGAACTATGGCTACACCTTC
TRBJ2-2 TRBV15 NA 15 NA CATSSPLSNTGELFF TGTGCCACCAGCAGCCCCCTATCGAACACCGGGGAGCTGTTTTTT
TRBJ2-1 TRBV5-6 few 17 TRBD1 CASSLGWQGAGRGEQFF TGTGCCAGCAGCTTGGGGTGGCAGGGGGCAGGCAGGGGCGAGCAGTTCTTC
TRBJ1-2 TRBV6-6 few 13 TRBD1 CASTPDRDYDYTF TGTGCCAGCACCCCGGACAGGGATTATGACTACACCTTC
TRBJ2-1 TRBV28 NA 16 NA CASSFFSGTSAGEQFF TGTGCCAGCAGTTTTTTCTCTGGGACTTCGGCGGGTGAGCAGTTCTTC
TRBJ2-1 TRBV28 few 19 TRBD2 CASSLVAGGYSSSYNEQFF TGTGCCAGCAGTTTGGTAGCGGGAGGGTATTCGAGCTCCTACAATGAGCAGTTCTTC
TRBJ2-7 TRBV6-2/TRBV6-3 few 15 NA CASSYEGSNTYEQYF TGTGCCAGCAGTTACGAAGGAAGTAATACCTACGAGCAGTACTTC
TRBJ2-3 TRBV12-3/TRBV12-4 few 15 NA CASSLAPSNTDTQYF TGTGCCAGCAGTTTAGCCCCAAGCAACACAGATACGCAGTATTTT